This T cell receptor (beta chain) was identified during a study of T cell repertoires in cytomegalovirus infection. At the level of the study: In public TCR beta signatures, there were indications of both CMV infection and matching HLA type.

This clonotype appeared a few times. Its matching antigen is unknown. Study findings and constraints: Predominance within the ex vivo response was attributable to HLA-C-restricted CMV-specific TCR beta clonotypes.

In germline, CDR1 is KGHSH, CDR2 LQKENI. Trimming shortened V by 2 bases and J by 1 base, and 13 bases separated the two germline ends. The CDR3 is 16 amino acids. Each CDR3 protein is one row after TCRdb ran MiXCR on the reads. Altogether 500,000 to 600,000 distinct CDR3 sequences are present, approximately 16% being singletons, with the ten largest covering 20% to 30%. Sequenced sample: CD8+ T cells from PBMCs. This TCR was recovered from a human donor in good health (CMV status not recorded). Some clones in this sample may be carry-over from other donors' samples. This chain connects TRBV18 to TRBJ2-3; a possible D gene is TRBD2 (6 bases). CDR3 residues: CASSPSTSLGTDTQYF. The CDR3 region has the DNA TGTGCCAGCTCACCATCTACTAGCTTGGGCACAGATACGCAGTATTTT. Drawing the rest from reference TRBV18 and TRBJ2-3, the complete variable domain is NAGVMQNPRHLVRRRGQEARLRCSPMKGHSHVYWYRQLPEEGLKFMVYLQKENIIDESGMPKERFSAEFPKEGPSILRIQQVVRGDSAAYFCASSPSTSLGTDTQYFGPGTRLTVL.